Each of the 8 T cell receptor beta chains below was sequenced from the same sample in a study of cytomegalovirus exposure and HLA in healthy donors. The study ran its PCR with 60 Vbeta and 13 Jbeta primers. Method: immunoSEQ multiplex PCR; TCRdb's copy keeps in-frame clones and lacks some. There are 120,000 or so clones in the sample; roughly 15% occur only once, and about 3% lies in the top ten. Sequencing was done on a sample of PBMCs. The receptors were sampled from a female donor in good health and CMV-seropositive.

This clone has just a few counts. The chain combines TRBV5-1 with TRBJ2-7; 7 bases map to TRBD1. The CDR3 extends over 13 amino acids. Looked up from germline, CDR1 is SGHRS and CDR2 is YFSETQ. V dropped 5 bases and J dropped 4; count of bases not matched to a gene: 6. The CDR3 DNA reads TGCGCCAGCAGTAAAGACAGGGAGTACGAGCAGTACTTC. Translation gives CASSKDREYEQYF.

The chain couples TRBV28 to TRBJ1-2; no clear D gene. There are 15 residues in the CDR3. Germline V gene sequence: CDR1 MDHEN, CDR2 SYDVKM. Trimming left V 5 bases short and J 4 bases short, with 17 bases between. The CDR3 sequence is CASSVATNVRYGYTF. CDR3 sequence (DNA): TGTGCCAGCAGTGTAGCTACGAACGTTCGCTATGGCTACACCTTC.

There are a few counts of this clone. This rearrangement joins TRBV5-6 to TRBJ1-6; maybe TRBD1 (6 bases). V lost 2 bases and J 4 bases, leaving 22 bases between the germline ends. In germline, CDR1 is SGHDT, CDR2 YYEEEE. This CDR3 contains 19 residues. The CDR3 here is CASSFLSGQRNPYNSPLHF. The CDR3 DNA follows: TGTGCCAGCAGCTTCCTCTCCGGACAGAGGAACCCATATAATTCACCCCTCCACTTT.

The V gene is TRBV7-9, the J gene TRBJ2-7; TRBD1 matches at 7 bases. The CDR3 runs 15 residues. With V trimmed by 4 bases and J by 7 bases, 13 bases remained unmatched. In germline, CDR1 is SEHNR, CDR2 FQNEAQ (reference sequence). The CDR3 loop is CASSSNRGWVREQYF. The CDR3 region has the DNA TGTGCCAGCAGCTCTAACAGGGGTTGGGTGCGGGAGCAGTACTTC.

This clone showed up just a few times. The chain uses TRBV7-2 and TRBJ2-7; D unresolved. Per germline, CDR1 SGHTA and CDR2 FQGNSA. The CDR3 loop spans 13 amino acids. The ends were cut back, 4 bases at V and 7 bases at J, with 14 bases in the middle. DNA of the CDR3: TGTGCCAGCAGCTCTCTAGGCCTCCAGGAGCAGTACTTC. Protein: CASSSLGLQEQYF.

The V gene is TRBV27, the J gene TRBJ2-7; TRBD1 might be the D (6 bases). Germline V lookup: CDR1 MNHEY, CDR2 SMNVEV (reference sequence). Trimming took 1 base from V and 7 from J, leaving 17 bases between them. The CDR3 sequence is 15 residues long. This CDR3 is CASSLFTTGSLEQYF. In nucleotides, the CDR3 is TGTGCCAGCAGTTTATTTACCACAGGGTCCTTGGAGCAGTACTTC.

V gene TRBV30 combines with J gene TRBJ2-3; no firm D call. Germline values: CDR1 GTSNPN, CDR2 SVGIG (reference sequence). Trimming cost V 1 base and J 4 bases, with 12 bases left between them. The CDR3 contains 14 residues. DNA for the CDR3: TGTGCCTGGAGTGGGCCGAGCGCGCCAGATACGCAGTATTTT. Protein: CAWSGPSAPDTQYF.

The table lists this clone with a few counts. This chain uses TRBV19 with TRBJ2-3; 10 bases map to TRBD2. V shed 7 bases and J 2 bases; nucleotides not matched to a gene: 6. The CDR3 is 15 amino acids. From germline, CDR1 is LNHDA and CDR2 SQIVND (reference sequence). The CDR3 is CASKASGGFTDTQYF. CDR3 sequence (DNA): TGTGCCAGTAAGGCTAGCGGGGGTTTCACAGATACGCAGTATTTT.